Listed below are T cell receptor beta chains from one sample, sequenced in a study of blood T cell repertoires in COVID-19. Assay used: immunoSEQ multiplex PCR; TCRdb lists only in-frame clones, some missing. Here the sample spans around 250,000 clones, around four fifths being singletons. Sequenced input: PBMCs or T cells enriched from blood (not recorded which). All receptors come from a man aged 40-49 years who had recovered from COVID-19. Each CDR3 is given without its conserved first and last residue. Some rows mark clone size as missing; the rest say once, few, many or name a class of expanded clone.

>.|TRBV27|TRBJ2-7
ASSLSTSGLAYEQY
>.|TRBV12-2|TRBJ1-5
ASRLDCHPVQPQH
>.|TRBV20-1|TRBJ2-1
SPDEQF
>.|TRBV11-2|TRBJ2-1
ASSLASGYYNEQF
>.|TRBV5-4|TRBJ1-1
ASTPTFNILSGNTEAF
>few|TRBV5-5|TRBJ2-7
ASSLAVRGVGEQY
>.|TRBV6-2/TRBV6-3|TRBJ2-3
ASSSSGGRADTQY
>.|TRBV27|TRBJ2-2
ASASTGRLVTGELF
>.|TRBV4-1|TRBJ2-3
ASSQVIQGLSTDTQY
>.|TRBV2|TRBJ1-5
ASSAPGTRNQPQH
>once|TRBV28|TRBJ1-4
ASSPGQFNEKLF
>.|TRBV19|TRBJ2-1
ASLSRGGRAPNEQF
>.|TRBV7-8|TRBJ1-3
ASSLSTGSGNTIY
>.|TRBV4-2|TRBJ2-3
ASSQDGADTQY
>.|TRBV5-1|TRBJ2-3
ASSGAFTDTQY
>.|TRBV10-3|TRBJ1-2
AISVPANYGYT
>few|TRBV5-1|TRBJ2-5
ASSPAQGGQETQY
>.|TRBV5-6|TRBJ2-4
ASSLGRGDIQY
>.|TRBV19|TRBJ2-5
ASSISPGGTQY
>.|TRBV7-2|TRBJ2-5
ASRAGLAGGAVETQY
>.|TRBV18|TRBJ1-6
ASSPELSAPLH
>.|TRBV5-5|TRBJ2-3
ASSYATREDTQY
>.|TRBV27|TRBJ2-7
ASSPSAGTTIYEQY
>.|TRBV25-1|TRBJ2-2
ATKYAGNTGELF
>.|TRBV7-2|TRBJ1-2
ASSLDSQGRVGGYT
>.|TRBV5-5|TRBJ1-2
ASSLAVSHIFYGYT
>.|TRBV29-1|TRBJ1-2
SVEGGYGNYGYT
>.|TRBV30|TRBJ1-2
AFLGGVYGYT
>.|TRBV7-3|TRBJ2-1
ASSTQPGGYNEQF
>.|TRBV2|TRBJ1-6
ASSELQGANSPLH
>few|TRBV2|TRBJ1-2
ASRVDGYT
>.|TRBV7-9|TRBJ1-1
ASSVWGGQSF
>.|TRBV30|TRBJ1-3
AWGDIPGNTIY
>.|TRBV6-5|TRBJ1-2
ASSYSGQRGYT
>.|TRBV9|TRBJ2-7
ASSVDSSLEQY
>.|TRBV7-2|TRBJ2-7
ASSSVGTSGRSEQY
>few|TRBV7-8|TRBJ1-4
ASSLEGSGEKLF